These T cell receptor beta chains were read from a single sample in a study of CD8 T cells in Susac syndrome. TCRdb used MiXCR to reprocess the immunoSEQ multiplex PCR reads, holding one entry per CDR3 protein. Of under 200,000 distinct CDR3 sequences detected, approximately 93% appear once; the ten largest clones hold 0.1% to 0.12%. The sample consisted of CD4+ T cells from PBMCs. These TCRs come from a human donor in good health. Both conserved end residues are part of each CDR3. A D gene is named only where the DNA matches it firmly.

TRBV20-1	TRBJ2-3	TRBD2	TGCAGTGCTAGCCTCTTTAGCGGGGGACTTCGCACAGATACGCAGTATTTT	CSASLFSGGLRTDTQYF
TRBV5-4	TRBJ2-2	NA	TGTGCCAGCAGCCTAGGACAGTCGAACACCGGGGAGCTGTTTTTT	CASSLGQSNTGELFF
TRBV6-1	TRBJ2-1	TRBD2	TGTGCCAGCAGCCCTCGTAGCGGGGGGGCGAGGAATGAGCAGTTCTTC	CASSPRSGGARNEQFF
TRBV2	TRBJ2-2	NA	TGTGCCAGCAAAGCGACAGGGAACACCGGGGAGCTGTTTTTT	CASKATGNTGELFF
TRBV5-1	TRBJ1-5	TRBD1	TGCGCCAGCAGCGAGGGGACAGGGCCAAGAGATCAGCCCCAGCATTTT	CASSEGTGPRDQPQHF
TRBV27	TRBJ1-2	TRBD1	TGTGCCAGCAGTTTACAGGGGGCAGGTGGCTACACCTTC	CASSLQGAGGYTF
TRBV5-1	TRBJ2-5	NA	TGCGCCAGCAGCCCCGACGGTAGGGAGACCCAGTACTTC	CASSPDGRETQYF
TRBV20-1	TRBJ2-1	TRBD1	TGCAGTGCTACCCTGGACAGGGGGGACAATGAGCAGTTCTTC	CSATLDRGDNEQFF
TRBV4-2	TRBJ1-2	NA	TGTGCCAGCAGCCCCGGGGTGGCCAACTATGGCTACACCTTC	CASSPGVANYGYTF
TRBV7-2	TRBJ1-2	NA	TGTGCCAGCAGTCCCGGGACACTCGGATTCTACACCTTC	CASSPGTLGFYTF